The rows below give T cell receptor beta chains drawn from one sample of a study of control samples from healthy donors and cancer patients. Measured with immunoSEQ multiplex PCR; TCRdb has only the in-frame clones, and not every one. The repertoire includes 120,000 or so clones, just over 90% of them detected once, and under 2% sits in the top ten. Sequencing used PBMCs. These receptors came from a man aged 50-59 years with head and neck cancer. Both conserved end residues are trimmed from each CDR3.

TRBJ1-3	TRBV5-1	ASSLTNARASGNTIY
TRBJ2-7	TRBV3-1/TRBV3-2	ASSARAGHEQY
TRBJ2-7	TRBV2	ASSEQVVQVEY
TRBJ2-5	TRBV5-4	ASSSGQGRQETQY
TRBJ1-2	TRBV7-2	ASSLVIGTGGTGYT
TRBJ2-5	TRBV12-3/TRBV12-4	ASRRVSQGTQY
TRBJ2-6	TRBV7-2	ASSGRGPGANVLT
TRBJ2-1	TRBV6-2/TRBV6-3	ASSIKNEQF
TRBJ1-2	TRBV5-1	ASSLDGQPDNYGYT
TRBJ2-7	TRBV19	ASSRATGDEQY
TRBJ1-5	TRBV2	ASRLTGEDNQPQH
TRBJ2-7	TRBV6-5	ASSLDSRATYEQY
TRBJ2-3	TRBV7-2	ASSLDGTRAPGTQY
TRBJ1-2	TRBV7-8	ASSLGGGTAYGYT
TRBJ1-2	TRBV19	ASSMQTGFIYGYT
TRBJ1-5	TRBV3-1/TRBV3-2	ASSTPRRRQPQH
TRBJ1-1	TRBV25-1	ASNLRDRGFNTEAF
TRBJ2-3	TRBV4-2	ASSQGQLSTDTQY
TRBJ1-2	TRBV19	ASSFTAANYGYT
TRBJ1-2	TRBV20-1	SARVLYGYT
TRBJ1-1	TRBV20-1	STPQDTEAF
TRBJ1-2	TRBV19	ASTPKVAGVGYT
TRBJ2-1	TRBV4-1	ASSQDVGGAAGEQF
TRBJ2-2	TRBV9	ARSVRRFGGENTGELF
TRBJ1-5	TRBV6-5	ASSTQGGKRQPQH
TRBJ2-5	TRBV5-5	ASGQVVLETQY
TRBJ2-5	TRBV7-6	ASSSFAEVKSETQY
TRBJ2-5	TRBV23-1	ASREVRGKMETQY
TRBJ1-6	TRBV6-5	ASSRPGQGFAPLH
TRBJ1-1	TRBV19	ASRQGGTEAF
TRBJ1-2	TRBV30	AWKGPEGYT
TRBJ1-4	TRBV28	ASSLGGRKEEKLF
TRBJ2-1	TRBV9	ASSVSLAGNEQF
TRBJ2-7	TRBV5-1	ASSLATGGQGRRYEQY
TRBJ2-3	TRBV15	ATAARPPSTDTQY
TRBJ1-1	TRBV13	ASSLGRPMNTEAF
TRBJ2-1	TRBV11-3	ASSFGYNEQF
TRBJ1-2	TRBV11-2	ASSSGGGRRTLGYT
TRBJ1-3	TRBV14	ASSHFESYRRYSGNTIY
TRBJ2-7	TRBV19	ASSIDTASYEQY
TRBJ2-7	TRBV27	ASSFRPRPLYEQY
TRBJ2-5	TRBV4-2	ASSQDGGPPLETQY
TRBJ2-3	TRBV19	ASSIMGGPTDTQY
TRBJ2-1	TRBV7-2	ASSFNLFGDNEQF
TRBJ2-1	TRBV24-1	ATSRGQGPYNEQF
TRBJ2-1	TRBV13	ASSLTGPGQIF
TRBJ2-2	TRBV7-2	ASSFSGQGFGELF
TRBJ1-1	TRBV18	ASSAAAGNTEAF
TRBJ1-6	TRBV10-3	AISGTSSYNSPLH
TRBJ2-6	TRBV19	ATTGGTGANVLT
TRBJ2-5	TRBV4-1	ASSQEEGLLETQY
TRBJ2-5	TRBV30	AFNLLVGETQY
TRBJ1-5	TRBV6-1	ASSEASPQAQH
TRBJ1-1	TRBV28	ASRSPGTFAEAF
TRBJ2-7	TRBV6-6	ASSPGVYEQY
TRBJ1-1	TRBV11-2	ASSLMVNTEAF
TRBJ1-2	TRBV19	ASSLEARGYT
TRBJ1-1	TRBV12-3/TRBV12-4	ASTSTGLAEAF